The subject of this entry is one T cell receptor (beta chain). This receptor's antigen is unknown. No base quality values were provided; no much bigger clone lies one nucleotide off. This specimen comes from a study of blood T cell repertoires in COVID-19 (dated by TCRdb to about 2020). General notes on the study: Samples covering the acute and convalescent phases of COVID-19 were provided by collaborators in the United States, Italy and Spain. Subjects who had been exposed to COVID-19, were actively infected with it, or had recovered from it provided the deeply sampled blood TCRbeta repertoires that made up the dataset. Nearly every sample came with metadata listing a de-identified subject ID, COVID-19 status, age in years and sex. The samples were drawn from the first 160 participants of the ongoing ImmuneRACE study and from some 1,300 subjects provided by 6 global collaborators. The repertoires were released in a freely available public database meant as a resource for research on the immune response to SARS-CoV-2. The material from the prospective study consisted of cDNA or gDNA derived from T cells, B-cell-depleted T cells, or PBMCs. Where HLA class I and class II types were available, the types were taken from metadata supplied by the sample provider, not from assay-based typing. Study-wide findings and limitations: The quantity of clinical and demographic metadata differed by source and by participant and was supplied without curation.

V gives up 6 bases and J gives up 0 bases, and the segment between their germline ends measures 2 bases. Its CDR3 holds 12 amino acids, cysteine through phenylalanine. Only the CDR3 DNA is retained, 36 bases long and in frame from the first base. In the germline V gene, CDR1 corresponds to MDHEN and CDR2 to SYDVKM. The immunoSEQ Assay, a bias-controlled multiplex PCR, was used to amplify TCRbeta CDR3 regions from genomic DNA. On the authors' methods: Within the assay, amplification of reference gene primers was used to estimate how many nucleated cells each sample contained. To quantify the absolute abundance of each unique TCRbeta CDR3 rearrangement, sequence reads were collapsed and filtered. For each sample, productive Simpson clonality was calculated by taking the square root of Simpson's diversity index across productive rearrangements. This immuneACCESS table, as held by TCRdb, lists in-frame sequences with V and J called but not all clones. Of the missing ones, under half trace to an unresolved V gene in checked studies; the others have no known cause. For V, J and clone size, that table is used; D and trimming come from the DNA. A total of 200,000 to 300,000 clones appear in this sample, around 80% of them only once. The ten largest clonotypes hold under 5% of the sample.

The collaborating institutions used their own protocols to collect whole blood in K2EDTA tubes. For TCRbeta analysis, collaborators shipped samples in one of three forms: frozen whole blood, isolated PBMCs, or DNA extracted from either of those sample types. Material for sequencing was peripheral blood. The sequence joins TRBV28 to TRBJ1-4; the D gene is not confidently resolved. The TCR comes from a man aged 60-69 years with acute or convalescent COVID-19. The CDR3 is CASSTTNEKLFF. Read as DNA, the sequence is TGTGCCAGCAGCACAACTAATGAAAAACTGTTTTTT.